This section outlines one T cell receptor beta chain sequence together with its context. The data derive from a study of Ad26.COV2.S vaccination and SARS-CoV-2 variants. About the study: Each vaccinee took Ad26.COV2.S intramuscularly, once or twice 56 days apart.

Clones were sequenced by immunoSEQ multiplex PCR, and TCRdb holds only the in-frame ones, with some missing. Of 300,000 to 400,000 clones detected, roughly 84% appear once; the ten largest clones hold about 3.3%. Specified treatment: over 15 received Ad26.COV2.S at low or high dose, single or two shots; about 5 received placebo; per-sample allocation not given. Specimen acquisition occurred on day 63 following the initial vaccine or placebo injection. The source of this sequence is a person aged 18 to 59 who received the Ad26.COV2.S COVID-19 vaccine or a placebo. Specimen: peripheral blood, collected in a trial of Ad26.COV2.S vaccine versus placebo.

CDR3 loop: CASILYEQYF. Written as DNA, the CDR3 is TGTGCCAGCATCCTCTACGAGCAGTACTTC. The V and J genes are TRBV2 and TRBJ2-7, with unresolved D. The CDR3 loop spans 10 amino acids. The V end was cut by 7 bases, the J end by 3 bases, with 4 bases between. The germline CDR1 and CDR2 sequences are SNHLY and FYNNEI.